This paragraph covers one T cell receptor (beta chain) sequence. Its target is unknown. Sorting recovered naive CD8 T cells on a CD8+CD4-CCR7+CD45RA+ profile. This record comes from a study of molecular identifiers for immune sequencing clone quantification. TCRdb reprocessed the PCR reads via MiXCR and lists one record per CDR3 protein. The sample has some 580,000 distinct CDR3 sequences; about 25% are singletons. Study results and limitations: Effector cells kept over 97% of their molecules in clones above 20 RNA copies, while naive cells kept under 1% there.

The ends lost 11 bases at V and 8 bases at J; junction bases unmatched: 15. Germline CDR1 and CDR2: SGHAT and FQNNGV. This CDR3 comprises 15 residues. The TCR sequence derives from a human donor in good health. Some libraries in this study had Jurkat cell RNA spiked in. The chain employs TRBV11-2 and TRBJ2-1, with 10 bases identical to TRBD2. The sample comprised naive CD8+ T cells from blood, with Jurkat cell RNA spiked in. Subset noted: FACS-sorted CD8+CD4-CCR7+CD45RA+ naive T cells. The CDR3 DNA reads TGTGCCCGCCACCCCGGCCTAGCGGGAGTTTATGAGCAGTTCTTC. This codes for CARHPGLAGVYEQFF.